This paragraph covers one T cell receptor (beta chain) sequence. Its target is unknown. The data belong to a study of identical twins. Findings of the study overall: An excess of low generation probability was shown by twin-shared out-of-frame alpha sequences.

MiXCR, run by TCRdb on the 5' RACE reads, gives a single entry per CDR3 protein. The sample comprises some 320,000 distinct CDR3 sequences, approximately 13% of which are singletons, and approximately 7.9% rests with the top ten. These sequences were also reported in another study, on yellow fever vaccine responses in identical twins.

Source material: CD8+ T cells sorted from blood. The receptor was isolated from a woman aged 18-29 years in good health.

The CDR3 reads CSARAGAGEAFF. Here the CDR3 DNA reads TGCAGTGCTAGAGCCGGGGCCGGAGAAGCTTTCTTT. The chain couples TRBV20-1 to TRBJ1-1, with a possible D match to TRBD1 (5 bases). The CDR3 has 12 residues. The V gene lost 1 base and the J gene lost 8 bases, with 11 bases spanning the gap. The germline CDR1 and CDR2 sequences are DFQATT and SNEGSKA (reference sequence).